These 8 T cell receptor beta chains were sequenced from one sample in a study of shared clonotypes between healthy human individuals. Profiling relied on immunoSEQ multiplex PCR, and the TCRdb table lists in-frame clones only, not all of them. The table shows more than 450,000 clones, with 60% to 85% occurring only once. The specimen sequenced was PBMCs. These receptors were obtained from a woman aged 40 to 49 in good health. Some clones in this sample may be carry-over from other donors' samples.

The chain joins TRBV5-1 to TRBJ1-6; D remains unclear. The germline V gene encodes CDR1 SGHRS and CDR2 YFSETQ. Trimming took off 0 bases at V and 5 bases at J, with 12 bases between the two ends. CDR3 size: 16 residues. Here the CDR3 reads CASSLVWQRDNSPLHF. The CDR3 DNA reads TGCGCCAGCAGCTTGGTTTGGCAACGTGATAATTCACCCCTCCACTTT.

This clone has a single count. The chain recombines TRBV5-6 with TRBJ2-1; 11 bases are shared with TRBD2. The ends lost 4 bases at V and 10 bases at J; junction bases unmatched: 7. The CDR3 is made up of 14 amino acids. Germline CDR1 SGHDT, CDR2 YYEEEE. In nucleotides, the CDR3 is TGTGCCAGCAGCCCCAGACTAGCGGGACTCGAGCAGTTCTTC. Amino acid sequence: CASSPRLAGLEQFF.

The genes are TRBV28 and TRBJ1-2, with 10 bases fitting TRBD1. V gave up 10 bases and J gave up 4 bases; unmatched junction bases: 15. Germline V gene lookup returns CDR1 MDHEN and CDR2 SYDVKM. There are 16 residues in the CDR3. CDR3 region: CATPGTRRDRGYGYTF. CDR3 bases: TGTGCCACCCCGGGAACAAGGCGGGACAGGGGCTATGGCTACACCTTC.

The chain combines TRBV11-2 with TRBJ2-7; no clear D. This CDR3 has 12 amino acids. The V gene lost 1 base and the J gene lost 7 bases, with 8 bases spanning the gap. Per the germline V gene, CDR1 is SGHAT and CDR2 is FQNNGV. This CDR3 is CASSLVLQEQYF. As DNA, the CDR3 is TGTGCCAGCAGCTTAGTCCTCCAGGAGCAGTACTTC.

The DNA of the CDR3 is TGTGCCTGGGGTCTCGGGTACAATGAGCAGTTCTTC. This codes for CAWGLGYNEQFF. This chain uses TRBV30 with TRBJ2-1; D call uncertain. The CDR3 loop spans 12 amino acids. Germline assignment: CDR1 GTSNPN and CDR2 SVGIG (reference sequence). The V end was cut by 5 bases, the J end by 4 bases, with 9 bases between.

This clone appeared a single time. This chain connects TRBV6-6 to TRBJ2-7, with TRBD2 as a possible D gene (7 bases). Trimming stripped 5 bases from V and 6 bases from J, with 14 bases between. Per germline, CDR1 MNHNY and CDR2 SVGAGI (reference sequence). The length of the CDR3 is 13 residues. CDR3 sequence: CASSGGGVTEQYF. For the CDR3, the DNA is TGTGCCAGCAGTGGAGGGGGGGTTACCGAGCAGTACTTC.

This clone was counted between two and nine times. This chain links TRBV6-1 with TRBJ1-2; 9 bases align to TRBD1. CDR1 is MNHNS and CDR2 is SASEGT in the germline V gene. V was clipped by 5 bases and J by 2 bases; unmatched bases: 6. The CDR3 loop spans 15 amino acids. CDR3 sequence reads: CASSMTGGGNYGYTF. The CDR3 region has the DNA TGTGCCAGCAGTATGACAGGGGGAGGAAACTATGGCTACACCTTC.

The J gene is TRBJ2-3, the V gene TRBV19; perhaps D is TRBD1 or TRBD2 (5 bases each). Per the germline V gene, CDR1 is LNHDA and CDR2 is SQIVND (reference sequence). Trimming took off 3 bases at V and 6 bases at J, with 16 bases between the two ends. The CDR3 is made up of 15 amino acids. CDR3 nucleotide sequence: TGTGCCAGTAGTATTTTGGGGCGTGGGGAGGATACGCAGTATTTT. Translation gives CASSILGRGEDTQYF. The whole variable domain, remainder taken from reference TRBV19 and TRBJ2-3, is DGGITQSPKYLFRKEGQNVTLSCEQNLNHDAMYWYRQDPGQGLRLIYYSQIVNDFQKGDIAEGYSVSREKKESFPLTVTSAQKNPTAFYLCASSILGRGEDTQYFGPGTRLTVL.